The rows below give T cell receptor beta chains drawn from one sample of a study of OX40 agonist ivuxolimab in advanced cancers. The repertoire was sequenced with immunoSEQ multiplex PCR; TCRdb's copy has only in-frame clones and lacks some. The data hold approximately 81,000 clones, with roughly 80% observed a single time. The source material was CD4+ or CD8+ T cells sorted from blood, sampled in a trial of the OX40 agonist ivuxolimab. These receptor sequences come from an adult with an advanced solid tumor such as melanoma, head and neck, liver or kidney cancer. The CDR3 runs from the conserved cysteine through the conserved F or W.

TRBV14,TRBJ2-2,CASSHNRGLGTGELFF
TRBV19,TRBJ1-2,CASSSTGFSYGYTF
TRBV27,TRBJ2-2,CASSLADSTGELFF
TRBV27,TRBJ2-1,CASSLGQVNEQFF
TRBV11-3,TRBJ2-3,CASSPEGRGIDTQYF
TRBV14,TRBJ2-3,CASSLRRLAGSSTDTQYF
TRBV19,TRBJ2-7,CASKSRVSEQYF
TRBV6-1,TRBJ2-3,CATRGGLPDHTQYF
TRBV6-1,TRBJ1-4,CASSPGATNEKLFF
TRBV5-1,TRBJ1-2,CASTPDINYGYTF
TRBV7-2,TRBJ2-3,CASSFSSGGTDTQYF
TRBV5-1,TRBJ1-1,CASGDGSFFTEAFF
TRBV10-3,TRBJ1-5,CATAADGNQPQHF
TRBV5-1,TRBJ1-4,CASSWDSPSTNEKLFF
TRBV6-5,TRBJ2-2,CASSYSKGVNTGELFF
TRBV4-2,TRBJ1-5,CASSQAGTNLQPQHF
TRBV4-2,TRBJ1-4,CASSQPGYATNEKLFF
TRBV21-1,TRBJ1-1,CARAGQNTEAFF
TRBV19,TRBJ1-2,CASSKTGGAWGYTF
TRBV7-3,TRBJ2-1,CASSPPGQYNEQFF
TRBV11-3,TRBJ1-4,CASSAGQGVATNEKLFF
TRBV6-5,TRBJ2-3,CASRTGLSTDTQYF
TRBV5-4,TRBJ2-2,CASSLARGGSSGELFF
TRBV6-5,TRBJ1-1,CASKGQSNTEAFF
TRBV5-8,TRBJ2-1,CASSLVSSDNEQFF
TRBV7-9,TRBJ1-2,CASSLASRAKNGYTF
TRBV5-1,TRBJ1-2,CASSLDGVDDYGYTF